Below, 14 T cell receptor beta chains from the same sample are listed, as sequenced in a study of cytomegalovirus exposure and HLA in healthy donors. With 60 Vbeta and 13 Jbeta primers, the PCR was carried out. Generated by immunoSEQ multiplex PCR, the TCRdb table keeps only in-frame clones and is missing some. The repertoire has tens of thousands of clones, under 80% of them found once; the top ten carry 9.5% to 13%. Sequencing was done on a sample of PBMCs. All receptors derive from a male donor in good health and CMV-seropositive.

This clone turned up a few times. The genes are TRBV5-1 and TRBJ2-5, with 10 bases identical to TRBD2. V lost 0 bases and J lost 5; bases outside the gene matches: 7. This CDR3 is 16 amino acids long. Germline CDR1 SGHRS, CDR2 YFSETQ. The CDR3 spells CASSLGSGGALETQYF. For the CDR3, the DNA is TGCGCCAGCAGCTTGGGGAGCGGGGGGGCCCTGGAGACCCAGTACTTC.

The chain couples TRBV7-7 to TRBJ2-7; 8 bases line up with TRBD2. Trimming took 3 bases from V and 0 from J; bases not matched to a gene: 7. The germline gives CDR1 SSHAT, CDR2 FNYEAQ (reference sequence). The CDR3 runs 16 residues. CDR3 nucleotides: TGTGCCAGCAGCTTCGGAGGGAGCGGGAGCTCCTACGAGCAGTACTTC. This codes for CASSFGGSGSSYEQYF. Based on the CDR3 plus reference TRBV7-7 and TRBJ2-7, the full variable domain is GAGVSQSPRYKVTKRGQDVTLRCDPISSHATLYWYQQALGQGPEFLTYFNYEAQPDKSGLPSDRFSAERPEGSISTLTIQRTEQRDSAMYRCASSFGGSGSSYEQYFGPGTRLTVT.

This CDR3 is CASSETDRPYNSPLHF. The CDR3 region has the DNA TGCGCCAGCAGTGAGACGGACAGGCCCTATAATTCACCCCTCCACTTT. V gene TRBV10-1 combines with J gene TRBJ1-6, with 7 bases lining up with TRBD1. After removal of 2 bases from V and 2 bases from J, the junction contained 3 bases not matched to a gene. The germline CDR1 and CDR2 sequences are WNHNN and SYGVQD (reference sequence). The CDR3 totals 16 residues.

The CDR3 loop is CASSLTQGKGEAFF. CDR3 bases: TGTGCCAGCAGTCTTACACAGGGAAAGGGTGAAGCTTTCTTT. This chain connects TRBV28 to TRBJ1-1; D might be TRBD1 (6 bases). Trimming removed 5 bases from V and 7 bases from J, with 17 bases in between. Per the germline V gene, CDR1 is MDHEN and CDR2 is SYDVKM. This CDR3 spans 14 amino acids.

This clone appeared a few times. The rearrangement joins TRBV7-9 to TRBJ2-7; D uncertain. Germline loops: CDR1 SEHNR, CDR2 FQNEAQ (reference sequence). There are 14 residues in the CDR3. V lost 1 base, J lost 6 bases, and 13 bases lay in between. The DNA for the CDR3 is TGTGCCAGCAGCTTAGTCGGTCGCCTAGGCGAGCAGTACTTC. Amino acid sequence: CASSLVGRLGEQYF.

The chain combines TRBV5-3 with TRBJ2-3; D gene unclear. TRBV5-3 belongs to the ORF category, with a function that is uncertain. This CDR3 region has 16 residues. V was trimmed by 4 bases and J by 0 bases, leaving 15 bases between them. The CDR3 sequence: CARSPPVADSTDTQYF. CDR3 DNA sequence: TGTGCCAGAAGCCCCCCCGTTGCGGATAGCACAGATACGCAGTATTTT.

The rearrangement uses TRBV5-1 and TRBJ2-3, with D unresolved. The length of the CDR3 is 16 residues. The V gene lost 0 bases and the J gene lost 3 bases, with 14 bases spanning the gap. CDR1 SGHRS and CDR2 YFSETQ come from the germline V gene. The CDR3 region is CASSLVGPPQTDTQYF. In nucleotides, the CDR3 is TGCGCCAGCAGCTTGGTTGGCCCTCCACAGACAGATACGCAGTATTTT.

The rearrangement uses TRBV27 and TRBJ2-3, with 9 nucleotides matching TRBD1. Trimming cost V 3 bases and J 6 bases; bases outside gene matches: 7. From germline, CDR1 is MNHEY and CDR2 SMNVEV (reference sequence). CDR3 length: 15 amino acids. Written as DNA, the CDR3 is TGTGCCAGCAGTTTTTCGACAGGGGGTGGGGATACGCAGTATTTT. Protein: CASSFSTGGGDTQYF.

The V and J genes are TRBV6-1 and TRBJ1-5; 10 bases match TRBD1. Germline V CDR1 and CDR2: MNHNS, SASEGT. This CDR3 spans 15 amino acids. V lost 7 bases to trimming and J lost 6 bases; unmatched junction nucleotides: 9. This CDR3 is CASTQRGQGIQPQHF. CDR3 in DNA: TGTGCCAGCACCCAAAGGGGACAGGGGATTCAGCCCCAGCATTTT.

This clone was counted only a few times. The rearrangement uses TRBV5-6 and TRBJ2-7, with no clear D. Germline V gene lookup returns CDR1 SGHDT and CDR2 YYEEEE. V lost 4 bases and J lost 6, with 14 bases in between. This CDR3 region has 13 residues. CDR3 nucleotides: TGTGCCAGCAGCACAAGTCTGGGCAGCGAGCAGTACTTC. This translates into CASSTSLGSEQYF.

The rearrangement joins TRBV11-2 to TRBJ1-6, with TRBD1 as a possible D gene (6 bases). V was pared by 7 bases and J by 7 bases, with 14 bases between. The V gene's germline CDR1 is SGHAT and CDR2 FQNNGV. The CDR3 totals 14 residues. The chain's CDR3 is CASTLGQRNSPLHF. The CDR3 region has the DNA TGTGCCAGCACCCTAGGACAGAGAAATTCACCCCTCCACTTT.

J is TRBJ1-5 and V is TRBV30, with 8 bases fitting TRBD1. The CDR3 loop spans 15 amino acids. Looked up from germline, CDR1 is GTSNPN and CDR2 is SVGIG (reference sequence). J lost 0 bases, V lost 3 bases, and 4 bases had no gene match. The chain's CDR3 is CAWSPGQGSNQPQHF. For the CDR3, the DNA is TGTGCCTGGAGCCCAGGACAGGGTAGCAATCAGCCCCAGCATTTT.

V and J are TRBV6-1 and TRBJ2-1; D possibly corresponds to TRBD2 (5 bases). Germline loops: CDR1 MNHNS, CDR2 SASEGT. Deletions cut 4 bases from V and 2 bases from J, with 12 bases between. This CDR3 contains 15 residues. For the CDR3, the DNA is TGTGCCAGCAGTGGTTTATCCGGGACCTACAATGAGCAGTTCTTC. This encodes CASSGLSGTYNEQFF.

The gene calls are TRBV6-5 and TRBJ2-4, with 12 bases that match TRBD1. Per germline, CDR1 MNHEY and CDR2 SVGAGI. V shed 5 bases, J shed 8 bases, and the junction held 7 bases outside the gene matches. The CDR3 length is 15 residues. The CDR3 is CASSRRGQGADIQYF. In nucleotides, the CDR3 is TGTGCCAGCAGTCGCCGGGGACAGGGGGCTGACATTCAGTACTTC.